The 19 T cell receptor beta chains reported below all come from one sample, sequenced in a study of vaccination effects on CD4 cells after COVID-19. Within the ViraFEST assay, antigen-specific CD4+ T cells underwent expansion with viral peptide pools prior to sequencing. Upon completion of 10 to 11 days in culture, CD4+ T cells were isolated. Profiled with immunoSEQ multiplex PCR; TCRdb holds only in-frame clones, not every one. Of 55,000 to 70,000 clones in the sample, 75% to 85% are singletons; the top ten hold more than 2%. Antigen specificity for these receptors is unknown. This sample comprised CD4+ T cells from PBMCs cultured with HCoV-229E spike peptides, obtained before COVID-19 vaccination. These receptors all come from a human donor who received a COVID-19 vaccine.

Here the CDR3 reads CASSGHSSDYGYTF. CDR3 DNA: TGTGCCAGCAGTGGACACAGTTCCGACTATGGCTACACCTTC. The J gene is TRBJ1-2, the V gene TRBV2; no clear D. V lost 4 bases and J lost 3, with 12 bases in between. In germline, CDR1 is SNHLY, CDR2 FYNNEI. CDR3 length: 14 amino acids.

This chain connects TRBV6-5 to TRBJ2-3, with D uncertain. With 6 bases removed from V and 2 bases from J, the gap between germline ends came to 3 bases. Germline V lookup: CDR1 MNHEY, CDR2 SVGAGI. CDR3 length equals 11 residues. The CDR3 reads CASRATDTQYF. Here the CDR3 DNA reads TGTGCCAGCAGAGCCACAGATACGCAGTATTTT.

The genes are TRBV5-6 and TRBJ2-2, with unresolved D. The CDR3 sequence is 13 residues long. Trimming shortened V by 1 base and J by 6 bases, and 7 bases separated the two germline ends. CDR1 SGHDT and CDR2 YYEEEE come from the germline V gene. Written as DNA, the CDR3 is TGTGCCAGCAGCTTGTATAGGTCCGGGGAGCTGTTTTTT. Translated, it gives CASSLYRSGELFF.

V and J are TRBV5-1 and TRBJ2-5; D possibly corresponds to TRBD1 (5 bases). CDR3 length: 14 amino acids. Germline assignment: CDR1 SGHRS and CDR2 YFSETQ. Trimming left V 0 bases short and J 4 bases short, with 10 bases between. The CDR3 DNA sequence: TGCGCCAGCAGCTTGGCCGTGGGGCCAGAGACCCAGTACTTC. Protein product: CASSLAVGPETQYF.

This rearrangement joins TRBV5-1 to TRBJ1-1, with 8 bases lining up with TRBD1. Germline lookup yields CDR1 SGHRS and CDR2 YFSETQ. The CDR3 has 14 residues. The ends lost 3 bases at V and 9 bases at J; junction bases unmatched: 10. CDR3 bases: TGCGCCAGCAGCTCCCAAGCCGGACAGGGCAAAGCTTTCTTT. This codes for CASSSQAGQGKAFF.

This clone was detected only once. The chain is built from TRBV10-3 and TRBJ1-6; D may be TRBD1 (6 bases). This CDR3 is built from 16 residues. V gave up 0 bases and J gave up 4 bases, with 10 bases separating them. The V gene's germline CDR1 is ENHRY and CDR2 SYGVKD. CDR3 DNA sequence: TGTGCCATCAGTGAGTCTGACAGGCCTTATAATTCACCCCTCCACTTT. This translates into CAISESDRPYNSPLHF.

Here the CDR3 reads CASSLLNTGELFF. CDR3 coding DNA: TGTGCCAGCAGCTTATTGAACACCGGGGAGCTGTTTTTT. The J gene is TRBJ2-2, the V gene TRBV7-9; D is ambiguous. Trimming shortened V by 2 bases and J by 1 base, and 2 bases separated the two germline ends. The CDR3 loop spans 13 amino acids. From germline, CDR1 is SEHNR and CDR2 FQNEAQ (reference sequence).

The genes are TRBV11-3 and TRBJ2-1; no definite D call. The CDR3 has 15 amino acids. Trimming cost V 5 bases and J 0 bases, with 11 bases left between them. Germline-derived CDR1 and CDR2 are SGHNT and YENEEA. DNA for the CDR3: TGTGCCAGCAGCGATCGAGTGAGCTCCTACAATGAGCAGTTCTTC. Its protein is CASSDRVSSYNEQFF.

The J gene is TRBJ2-6, the V gene TRBV4-1; D remains ambiguous. The CDR3 sequence is 15 residues long. Per germline, CDR1 MGHRA and CDR2 YSYEKL. The V end was cut by 4 bases, the J end by 0 bases, with 7 bases between. CDR3 DNA sequence: TGCGCCAGCAGCCCACGGAGCTCTGGGGCCAACGTCCTGACTTTC. Its translation is CASSPRSSGANVLTF.

V gene TRBV5-4 combines with J gene TRBJ1-1, with TRBD1 matching over 9 bases. The length of the CDR3 is 16 residues. The trim removed 0 bases at V and 4 bases at J, leaving 7 bases unmatched. Germline CDR1 SGHNT, CDR2 YYREEE (reference sequence). The CDR3 DNA is TGTGCCAGCAGCTTGGCCGGGACAGGGTTACGCACTGAAGCTTTCTTT. Translated, it gives CASSLAGTGLRTEAFF. Drawing the rest from reference TRBV5-4 and TRBJ1-1, the complete variable domain is ETGVTQSPTHLIKTRGQQVTLRCSSQSGHNTVSWYQQALGQGPQFIFQYYREEENGRGNFPPRFSGLQFPNYSSELNVNALELDDSALYLCASSLAGTGLRTEAFFGQGTRLTVV.

This chain joins TRBV9 and TRBJ2-3; D not resolved. This CDR3 has 16 amino acids. The ends were cut back, 2 bases at V and 0 bases at J, with 13 bases in the middle. CDR1 is SGDLS, CDR2 YYNGEE, per germline. The DNA of the CDR3 is TGTGCCAGCAGCGTGGGCAGCGATTTTAGCACAGATACGCAGTATTTT. This sequence encodes CASSVGSDFSTDTQYF.

V is TRBV30 and J is TRBJ2-3; 7 positions agree with TRBD2. The junction had 3 bases not matched to a gene; V was cut back by 0 bases and J by 0 bases. The CDR3 is made up of 15 amino acids. Germline V CDR1 and CDR2: GTSNPN, SVGIG (reference sequence). Here the CDR3 DNA reads TGTGCCTGGAGTGTAGGGAGGGTGAGCACAGATACGCAGTATTTT. Translating gives CAWSVGRVSTDTQYF.

The rearrangement joins TRBV6-6 to TRBJ2-5; TRBD2 agrees at 13 bases. CDR1 MNHNY and CDR2 SVGAGI come from the germline V gene (reference sequence). The ends lost 5 bases at V and 0 bases at J; junction bases unmatched: 9. CDR3 length equals 18 residues. CDR3 region: CASSRRGLAGKYQETQYF. DNA of the CDR3: TGTGCCAGCAGTCGCCGGGGACTAGCGGGGAAGTACCAAGAGACCCAGTACTTC.

J is TRBJ2-1 and V is TRBV5-4, with D perhaps matching TRBD1 (7 bases). CDR3 length: 16 residues. Trimming stripped 3 bases from V and 8 bases from J, with 21 bases between. Germline-derived CDR1 and CDR2 are SGHNT and YYREEE (reference sequence). CDR3 amino acids: CASSSRRQGLGDEQFF. The CDR3, as DNA: TGTGCCAGCAGCTCACGACGACAGGGACTTGGGGATGAGCAGTTCTTC.

The rearrangement uses TRBV18 and TRBJ2-3; 9 nucleotides align to TRBD1. The CDR3 is 13 amino acids. Looked up from germline, CDR1 is KGHSH and CDR2 is LQKENI. The V segment lost 6 bases and the J segment 5 bases; nucleotides outside the gene matches: 3. CDR3 nucleotide sequence: TGTGCCAGCTCCCAGACAGGGGGAGATACGCAGTATTTT. Residues: CASSQTGGDTQYF.

This clone was observed a few times. V is TRBV12-3 or TRBV12-4 and J is TRBJ1-5; unclear D gene. The V and J ends lost 6 bases and 2 bases respectively, with 5 bases between them. The CDR3 sequence is 12 residues long. The CDR3 loop is CASRSGNQPQHF. In DNA form, the CDR3 reads TGTGCCAGCAGATCAGGCAATCAGCCCCAGCATTTT.

The V and J genes are TRBV27 and TRBJ1-6, with TRBD1 matching 7 bases. Germline lookup yields CDR1 MNHEY and CDR2 SMNVEV (reference sequence). This CDR3 spans 15 amino acids. With 2 bases clipped from V and 8 bases from J, the junction kept 6 bases outside the gene matches. DNA of the CDR3: TGTGCCAGCAGTTTAGAGACAGGGTGTTATTCACCCCTCCACTTT. Translation: CASSLETGCYSPLHF.

The V call is TRBV10-1, the J call TRBJ1-3, with D uncertain. This CDR3 is 17 amino acids long. Trimming left V 0 bases short and J 0 bases short, with 12 bases between. CDR1 and CDR2 from the germline V gene are WNHNN and SYGVQD (reference sequence). CDR3 coding DNA: TGCGCCAGCAGTGAGTCGACTGGCAAATACTCTGGAAACACCATATATTTT. Amino acids: CASSESTGKYSGNTIYF.

This chain joins TRBV27 and TRBJ1-2; a possible D gene is TRBD1 (5 bases). The V and J ends lost 3 bases and 2 bases respectively, with 19 bases between them. The CDR3 contains 17 residues. Germline-derived CDR1 and CDR2 are MNHEY and SMNVEV (reference sequence). The CDR3 here is CASSLWGRRGENYGYTF. As DNA, the CDR3 is TGTGCCAGCAGTTTGTGGGGACGCCGGGGGGAGAACTATGGCTACACCTTC.